This T cell receptor (beta chain) was observed in a study of technical replicates of blood from several donors. Repertoires were generated with immunoSEQ multiplex PCR, while TCRdb's copy carries only in-frame clones and drops some. This sample yields about 80,000 clones, of which roughly 97% are seen a single time; more than 0.15% belongs to the top ten. The germline V gene encodes CDR1 SGHDT and CDR2 YYEEEE. Germline trimming cut 4 bases from V and 4 bases from J; bases unmatched to any gene: 5. There are 14 residues in the CDR3. The chain recombines TRBV5-6 with TRBJ1-5; the match to TRBD1 covers 7 bases. The receptor's source is a human donor in good health. Source material: T cells isolated from PBMCs. DNA of the CDR3: TGTGCCAGCAGCCTGACAGGGCTTAATCAGCCCCAGCATTTT. Translated, it gives CASSLTGLNQPQHF.